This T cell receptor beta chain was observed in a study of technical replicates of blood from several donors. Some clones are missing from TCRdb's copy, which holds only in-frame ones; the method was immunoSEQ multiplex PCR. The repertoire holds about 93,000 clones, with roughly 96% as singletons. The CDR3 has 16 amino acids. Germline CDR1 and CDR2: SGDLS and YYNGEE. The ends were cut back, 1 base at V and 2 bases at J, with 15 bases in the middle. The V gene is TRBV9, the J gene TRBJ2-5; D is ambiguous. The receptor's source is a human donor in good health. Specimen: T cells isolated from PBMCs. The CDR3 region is CASSVSPRPEQETQYF. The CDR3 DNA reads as TGTGCCAGCAGCGTAAGTCCAAGGCCGGAGCAAGAGACCCAGTACTTC.